This T cell receptor (beta chain) was obtained from a study of blood T cell repertoires in COVID-19. Study overall: Sites in the United States, Italy and Spain provided acute and convalescent COVID-19 samples. T cells, B-cell-depleted T cells, or PBMCs provided the cDNA or gDNA that served as material.

Assay used: immunoSEQ multiplex PCR; TCRdb lists only in-frame clones, some missing. The data show 120,000 or so clones, about nine tenths seen once. CDR1 and CDR2 (germline): SGHNT, YENEEA. V was trimmed by 1 base and J by 0 bases, leaving 13 bases between them. CDR3 length: 17 amino acids. The sequence derives from a man aged 50 or older with active COVID-19. Source material: peripheral blood. The V gene is TRBV11-3, the J gene TRBJ1-3; no definite D call. CDR3 in amino acids: CASSLARGSLSGNTIYF. As DNA, the CDR3 is TGTGCCAGCAGCTTAGCCAGAGGGAGTCTCTCTGGAAACACCATATATTTT.